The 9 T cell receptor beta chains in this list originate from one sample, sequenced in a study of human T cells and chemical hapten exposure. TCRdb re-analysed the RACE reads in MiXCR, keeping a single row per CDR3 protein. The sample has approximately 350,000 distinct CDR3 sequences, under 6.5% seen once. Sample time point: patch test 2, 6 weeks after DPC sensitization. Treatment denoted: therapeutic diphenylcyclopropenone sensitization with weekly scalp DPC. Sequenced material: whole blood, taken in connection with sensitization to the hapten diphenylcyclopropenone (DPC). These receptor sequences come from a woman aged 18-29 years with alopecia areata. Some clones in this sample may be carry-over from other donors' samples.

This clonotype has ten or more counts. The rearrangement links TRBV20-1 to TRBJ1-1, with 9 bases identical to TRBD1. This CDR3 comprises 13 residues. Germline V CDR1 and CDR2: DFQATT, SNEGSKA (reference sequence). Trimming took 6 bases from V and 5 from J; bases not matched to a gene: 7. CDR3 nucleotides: TGCAGTGCAATGGGGACAGGGTGGACTGAAGCTTTCTTT. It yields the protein CSAMGTGWTEAFF.

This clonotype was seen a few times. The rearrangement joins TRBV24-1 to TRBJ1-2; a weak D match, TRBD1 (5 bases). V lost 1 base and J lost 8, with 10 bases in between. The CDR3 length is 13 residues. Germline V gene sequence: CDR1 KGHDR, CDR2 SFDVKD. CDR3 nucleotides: TGTGCCACCAGTGATTTACCGGGGGACGGCTACACCTTC. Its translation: CATSDLPGDGYTF.

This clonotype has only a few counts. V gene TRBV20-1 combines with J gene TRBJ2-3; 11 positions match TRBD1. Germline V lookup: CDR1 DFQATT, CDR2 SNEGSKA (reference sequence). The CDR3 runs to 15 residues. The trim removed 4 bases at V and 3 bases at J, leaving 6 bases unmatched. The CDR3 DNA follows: TGCAGTGCTAAGGACAGGGGGCGGCAGACAGATACGCAGTATTTT. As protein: CSAKDRGRQTDTQYF.

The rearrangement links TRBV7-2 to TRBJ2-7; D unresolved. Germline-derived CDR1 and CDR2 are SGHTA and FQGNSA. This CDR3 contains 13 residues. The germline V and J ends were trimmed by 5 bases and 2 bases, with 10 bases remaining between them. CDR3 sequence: CASSPPRPYEQYF. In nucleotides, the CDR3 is TGTGCCAGCAGCCCCCCTAGACCCTACGAGCAGTACTTC.

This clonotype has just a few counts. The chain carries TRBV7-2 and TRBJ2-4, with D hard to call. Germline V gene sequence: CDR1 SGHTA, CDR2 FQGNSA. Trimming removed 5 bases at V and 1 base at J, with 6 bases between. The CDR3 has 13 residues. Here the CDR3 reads CASSPWAKNIQYF. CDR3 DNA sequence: TGTGCCAGCAGCCCCTGGGCCAAAAACATTCAGTACTTC.

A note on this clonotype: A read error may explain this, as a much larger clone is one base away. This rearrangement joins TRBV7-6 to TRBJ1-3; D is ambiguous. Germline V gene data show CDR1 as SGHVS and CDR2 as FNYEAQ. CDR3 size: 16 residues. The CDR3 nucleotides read TGTGCCAGCAGCTTATCCCAGGCACGCTCTAGAAACACCATATATTTT. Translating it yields CASSLSQARSRNTIYF.

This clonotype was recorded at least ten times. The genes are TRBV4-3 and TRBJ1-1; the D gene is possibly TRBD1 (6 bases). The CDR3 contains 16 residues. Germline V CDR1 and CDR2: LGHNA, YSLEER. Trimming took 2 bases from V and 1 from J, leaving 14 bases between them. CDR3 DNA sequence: TGCGCCAGCAGCCAATCGGGACGGGGACAGAACACTGAAGCTTTCTTT. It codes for CASSQSGRGQNTEAFF.

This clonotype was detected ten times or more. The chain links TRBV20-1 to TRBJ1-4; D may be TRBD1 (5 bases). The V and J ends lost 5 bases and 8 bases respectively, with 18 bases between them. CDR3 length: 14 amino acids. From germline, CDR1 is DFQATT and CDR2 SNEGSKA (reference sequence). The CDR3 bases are TGCAGTGCTGGGACCCCCCGAATGGGGGAAAAACTGTTTTTT. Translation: CSAGTPRMGEKLFF.

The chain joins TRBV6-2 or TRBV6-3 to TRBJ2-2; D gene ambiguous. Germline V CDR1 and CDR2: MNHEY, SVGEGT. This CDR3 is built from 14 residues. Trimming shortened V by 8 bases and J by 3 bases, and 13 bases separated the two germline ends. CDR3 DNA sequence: TGTGCCAGCCTCAAAAGGTTGGACACCGGGGAGCTGTTTTTT. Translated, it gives CASLKRLDTGELFF.